The 18 T cell receptor beta chains in this list originate from one sample, sequenced in a study of blood T cell repertoires in COVID-19. Only in-frame clones appear in the TCRdb table, and some are missing; sequencing was by immunoSEQ multiplex PCR. The data show some 62,000 clones, with roughly 88% seen just once and about 5% held by the top ten. The sample was peripheral blood. Source of these receptors: a human donor in a cohort sampled during active COVID-19.

This clone is a singleton in its sample. This chain joins TRBV7-9 and TRBJ2-7, with D uncertain. The CDR3 totals 14 residues. V was clipped by 3 bases and J by 2 bases, with 11 bases between them. The germline V gene encodes CDR1 SEHNR and CDR2 FQNEAQ (reference sequence). CDR3 protein: CASSFGVSAYEQYF. The DNA for the CDR3 is TGTGCCAGCAGCTTTGGAGTCAGCGCCTACGAGCAGTACTTC.

CDR3 amino acids: CASSLLTGGVTEAFF. CDR3 nucleotides: TGTGCCAGTAGTCTCTTGACAGGGGGCGTCACTGAAGCTTTCTTT. The rearrangement uses TRBV19 and TRBJ1-1; 10 nucleotides align to TRBD1. Germline CDR1 reads LNHDA; CDR2 reads SQIVND (reference sequence). V shed 5 bases and J 4 bases; nucleotides not matched to a gene: 7. The CDR3 loop spans 15 amino acids.

J is TRBJ2-7 and V is TRBV25-1; 8 bases fit TRBD1. Germline CDR1 is MGHDK and CDR2 is SYGVNS. With V trimmed by 3 bases and J by 4 bases, 8 bases remained unmatched. This CDR3 region has 15 residues. CDR3 region: CASSDPGTGLYEQYF. Here the CDR3 DNA reads TGTGCCAGCAGTGACCCCGGGACAGGTTTATACGAGCAGTACTTC.

The chain couples TRBV6-6 to TRBJ2-1; the match to TRBD2 covers 9 bases. This CDR3 region has 16 residues. The germline V gene has CDR1 MNHNY and CDR2 SVGAGI (reference sequence). V shed 5 bases and J 5 bases; nucleotides not matched to a gene: 10. The CDR3 protein is CASSTSRAGGHNEQFF. CDR3 coding DNA: TGTGCCAGCAGTACTTCAAGGGCGGGAGGGCACAATGAGCAGTTCTTC.

The J gene is TRBJ2-2, the V gene TRBV18, with 10 bases matching TRBD2. This CDR3 comprises 17 residues. Unmatched junction bases numbered 7, after V lost 0 bases and J lost 6 bases. CDR1 and CDR2 from the germline V gene are KGHSH and LQKENI. Here the CDR3 reads CASSPPEAGGRPGELFF. In DNA, the CDR3 is TGTGCCAGCTCACCACCGGAAGCGGGGGGGCGTCCCGGGGAGCTGTTTTTT.

The CDR3 DNA reads as TGTGCCTGGATAGTCCGCAACGGGGGTGGCTACACCTTC. It yields the protein CAWIVRNGGGYTF. The V and J genes are TRBV30 and TRBJ1-2; a weak D match, TRBD1 (5 bases). This CDR3 comprises 13 residues. Per germline, CDR1 GTSNPN and CDR2 SVGIG (reference sequence). Trimming took off 4 bases at V and 7 bases at J, with 16 bases between the two ends.

The V gene is TRBV5-6, the J gene TRBJ2-7, with 11 bases fitting TRBD2. Germline V CDR1 and CDR2: SGHDT, YYEEEE. V trimming: 5 bases; J trimming: 2 bases; junction bases outside the gene matches: 6. The CDR3 loop spans 15 amino acids. The DNA for the CDR3 is TGTGCCAGCAGTTCACTAGCGGGGGCGACCTACGAGCAGTACTTC. This sequence encodes CASSSLAGATYEQYF.

This clone was seen a single time. V gene TRBV5-1 combines with J gene TRBJ1-2, with D possibly TRBD1 on 6 matching bases. The CDR3 covers 14 residues. Per germline, CDR1 SGHRS and CDR2 YFSETQ. V was cut by 2 bases and J by 10 bases, with 18 bases left in between. The CDR3 nucleotides read TGCGCCAGCAGCTTATGGGACACGCAAGGGTTCTACACCTTC. This codes for CASSLWDTQGFYTF.

V and J are TRBV7-2 and TRBJ2-4; 8 positions match TRBD2. The germline gives CDR1 SGHTA, CDR2 FQGNSA. Unmatched junction bases numbered 7, after V lost 5 bases and J lost 1 base. The CDR3 spans 16 residues. The CDR3 loop is CASSRGLVLAKNIQYF. The DNA for the CDR3 is TGTGCCAGCAGCCGGGGACTAGTTTTGGCCAAAAACATTCAGTACTTC.

The chain combines TRBV24-1 with TRBJ2-5; possible D gene TRBD2, 6 bases. This CDR3 is 16 amino acids long. V lost 2 bases and J 5 bases, leaving 17 bases between the germline ends. The germline CDR1 and CDR2 sequences are KGHDR and SFDVKD. The CDR3 loop reads CATSDSATRRVETQYF. The CDR3 nucleotides are TGTGCCACCAGTGATTCGGCCACGCGGAGGGTCGAGACCCAGTACTTC.

The chain couples TRBV7-3 to TRBJ2-2; 8 bases agree with TRBD1. Germline trimming cut 5 bases from V and 4 bases from J; bases unmatched to any gene: 6. Germline CDR1 is SGHTA and CDR2 is FQGTGA. The CDR3 length is 15 residues. The CDR3 here is CASSPQGAGTGELFF. The CDR3 bases are TGTGCCAGCAGCCCTCAGGGGGCGGGCACCGGGGAGCTGTTTTTT.

The rearrangement uses TRBV14 and TRBJ2-7, with 7 bases aligning to TRBD2. Germline V lookup: CDR1 SGHDN, CDR2 FVKESK. With V trimmed by 1 base and J by 7 bases, 7 bases remained unmatched. The CDR3 is 14 residues long. CDR3 DNA sequence: TGTGCCAGCAGCCAAGGCACTAGCGTGGGGGAGCAGTACTTC. Translated: CASSQGTSVGEQYF. Together with reference TRBV14 and TRBJ2-7, the CDR3 gives the full variable domain: EAGVTQFPSHSVIEKGQTVTLRCDPISGHDNLYWYRRVMGKEIKFLLHFVKESKQDESGMPNNRFLAERTGGTYSTLKVQPAELEDSGVYFCASSQGTSVGEQYFGPGTRLTVT.

This rearrangement joins TRBV7-2 to TRBJ1-4; TRBD1 might be the D (5 bases). In germline, CDR1 is SGHTA, CDR2 FQGNSA. The V end lost 3 bases, the J end lost 0 bases, and 8 bases lay between the germline ends. There are 15 residues in the CDR3. The CDR3 coding sequence is TGTGCCAGCAGCTTCGACAGAACAACTAATGAAAAACTGTTTTTT. Translated: CASSFDRTTNEKLFF.

The chain couples TRBV24-1 to TRBJ2-7; 11 positions match TRBD1. CDR3 length equals 15 residues. With 3 bases clipped from V and 7 bases from J, the junction kept 7 bases outside the gene matches. CDR1 is KGHDR and CDR2 is SFDVKD in the germline V gene. CDR3 amino acids: CATSDHGQGAGEQYF. In nucleotides, the CDR3 is TGTGCCACCAGTGATCACGGACAGGGGGCGGGGGAGCAGTACTTC.

This sequence joins TRBV28 and TRBJ1-5; a weak D match, TRBD1 (6 bases). The CDR3 is made up of 13 amino acids. V lost 7 bases and J 6 bases, leaving 13 bases between the germline ends. The V gene's germline CDR1 is MDHEN and CDR2 SYDVKM. This CDR3 is CASNRQVIQPQHF. The DNA of the CDR3 is TGTGCCAGCAATCGACAGGTAATTCAGCCCCAGCATTTT.

The chain recombines TRBV29-1 with TRBJ2-7; 7 bases are shared with TRBD1. This CDR3 has 12 residues. After removal of 7 bases from V and 11 bases from J, the junction contained 14 bases not matched to a gene. Germline values: CDR1 SQVTM, CDR2 ANQGSEA. The chain's CDR3 is CSGGWDRSWEYF. For the CDR3, the DNA is TGCAGCGGGGGGTGGGACAGATCCTGGGAGTACTTC.

This clone was detected once. The V and J genes are TRBV6-1 and TRBJ2-7, with D perhaps matching TRBD1 (5 bases). This CDR3 has 14 amino acids. V shed 3 bases and J shed 0 bases, with 9 bases lying between them. The V gene's germline CDR1 is MNHNS and CDR2 SASEGT. CDR3 sequence: CASSDGARSYEQYF. Here the CDR3 DNA reads TGTGCCAGCAGTGATGGGGCCCGCTCCTACGAGCAGTACTTC.

CDR3 sequence (DNA): TGTGCCAGCAGGCGAACAGGGGGCGGCGTCACTGAAGCTTTCTTT. Protein product: CASRRTGGGVTEAFF. The rearrangement joins TRBV5-5 to TRBJ1-1, with 9 nucleotides matching TRBD1. From germline, CDR1 is SGHKS and CDR2 YYEKEE (reference sequence). The CDR3 sequence is 15 residues long. V shed 5 bases, J shed 4 bases, and the junction held 9 bases outside the gene matches. Looking up the rest from reference TRBV5-5 and TRBJ1-1 gives the full variable domain: DAGVTQSPTHLIKTRGQQVTLRCSPISGHKSVSWYQQVLGQGPQFIFQYYEKEERGRGNFPDRFSARQFPNYSSELNVNALLLGDSALYLCASRRTGGGVTEAFFGQGTRLTVV.